Following are 8 T cell receptor beta chains from one sample sequenced in a study of T cell responses to AZD1222 COVID-19 vaccine. Measured with immunoSEQ multiplex PCR; TCRdb has only the in-frame clones, and not every one. The table lists about 120,000 clones, around 90% of them singletons. Here the sequenced sample was peripheral blood, taken on day 0 of AZD1222 vaccination. The receptors originated from an adult in good health.

The chain carries TRBV6-1 and TRBJ2-4; perhaps TRBD1 as D (5 bases). V lost 1 base, J lost 14 bases, and 30 bases lay in between. The V gene's germline CDR1 is MNHNS and CDR2 SASEGT. The CDR3 runs to 18 residues. In DNA form, the CDR3 reads TGTGCCAGCAGTGAAGATGGGTGGGGCAGAACTTTTTTCCCCGGAGAGTACTTC. Amino acids: CASSEDGWGRTFFPGEYF.

This chain links TRBV20-1 with TRBJ1-1; D remains ambiguous. Trimming took 3 bases from V and 10 from J, leaving 15 bases between them. CDR3 length: 12 amino acids. Germline values: CDR1 DFQATT, CDR2 SNEGSKA (reference sequence). CDR3 coding DNA: TGCAGTGCTAGTGATTACGGAGGTGGAGCTTTCTTT. This translates into CSASDYGGGAFF.

The J gene is TRBJ1-5, the V gene TRBV21-1; the table's D gene call, TRBD1, was not cross checked with the DNA. TRBV21-1 is tagged as a pseudogene. CDR3 length: 18 amino acids. This CDR3 is CASSKKTPGPWGNQPQHF. The CDR3 region has the DNA TGTGCCAGCAGCAAAAAAACCCCAGGGCCCTGGGGCAATCAGCCCCAGCATTTT.

The rearrangement links TRBV3-1 (or the pseudogene TRBV3-2) to TRBJ1-2, with 9 bases identical to TRBD1. Trimming at V came to 1 base and at J to 8 bases, leaving 2 bases not matched to a gene. Per the germline V gene, CDR1 is LGHDT and CDR2 is YNNKEL (reference sequence). The CDR3 has 13 amino acids. Here the CDR3 reads CASSQGQGGGYTF. CDR3 in DNA: TGTGCCAGCAGCCAAGGACAGGGGGGCGGCTACACCTTC.

A single count supports this clone. This sequence joins TRBV11-2 and TRBJ1-1; the match to TRBD1 covers 9 bases. Germline loops: CDR1 SGHAT, CDR2 FQNNGV. V gave up 4 bases and J gave up 10 bases; unmatched junction bases: 4. This CDR3 comprises 12 residues. The DNA for the CDR3 is TGTGCCAGCAGCTCCGTGGGACAGGGAGCTTTCTTT. Its translation is CASSSVGQGAFF. The variable domain in full, with the rest retrieved from reference TRBV11-2 and TRBJ1-1, is EAGVAQSPRYKIIEKRQSVAFWCNPISGHATLYWYQQILGQGPKLLIQFQNNGVVDDSQLPKDRFSAERLKGVDSTLKIQPAKLEDSAVYLCASSSVGQGAFFGQGTRLTVV.

This chain uses TRBV28 with TRBJ2-7, with D maybe TRBD2 (5 bases). V was shortened by 10 bases and J by 3 bases, with 13 bases between the two germline ends. Germline CDR1 MDHEN, CDR2 SYDVKM. The CDR3 extends over 12 amino acids. In DNA, the CDR3 is TGTGCCACCGAATCCCGGGGCTACGAGCAGTACTTC. It codes for CATESRGYEQYF.

The chain couples TRBV6-5 to TRBJ2-1, with D perhaps TRBD2 (5 bases). Between the trimmed V and J ends, which lost 0 bases and 5 bases, there was a span of 14 bases. CDR1 and CDR2 (germline): MNHEY, SVGAGI. There are 16 residues in the CDR3. The CDR3 sequence is CASSYSKSGPHNEQFF. The CDR3, as DNA: TGTGCCAGCAGTTACTCGAAGAGCGGCCCCCACAATGAGCAGTTCTTC.

V usage is TRBV30 and J usage is TRBJ1-1; D may be TRBD1 (5 bases). Between the trimmed V and J ends, which lost 2 bases and 5 bases, there was a span of 12 bases. This CDR3 is 13 amino acids long. Germline loops: CDR1 GTSNPN, CDR2 SVGIG (reference sequence). The CDR3 nucleotides are TGTGCCTGGAGTACCGCAGGGTTAACTGAAGCTTTCTTT. Its protein is CAWSTAGLTEAFF. The entire variable domain, with the rest obtained from reference TRBV30 and TRBJ1-1, is as follows: SQTIHQWPATLVQPVGSPLSLECTVEGTSNPNLYWYRQAAGRGLQLLFYSVGIGQISSEVPQNLSASRPQDRQFILSSKKLLLSDSGFYLCAWSTAGLTEAFFGQGTRLTVV.